These T cell receptor beta chains were read from a single sample in a study of T cells in Graves' hyperthyroidism and ophthalmopathy. TCRdb re-called the multiplex PCR reads through MiXCR, storing one row per CDR3 protein. The sample contains under 250,000 distinct CDR3 sequences, around 17% of which appear only once. Sequencing was done on a sample of blood. The receptors come from a woman aged 50 to 60 with Graves' hyperthyroidism. Both conserved end residues are part of each CDR3. D genes are given only for firm matches. Not every row has a clone size; where given, it reads once, few, many or a size class.

cdr3_aa: CSYRGGPYEQYF
cdr3_nt: TGCAGCTATCGAGGGGGTCCCTACGAGCAGTACTTC
j_call: TRBJ2-7
d_call: NA
clone_size: few
v_call: TRBV29-1

cdr3_aa: CASSPRSGGSGNTIYF
cdr3_nt: TGTGCCAGCTCACCACGCTCAGGGGGCTCTGGAAACACCATATATTTT
j_call: TRBJ1-3
d_call: TRBD1
clone_size: NA
v_call: TRBV18

cdr3_aa: CAISAHSGVAYEQYF
cdr3_nt: TGTGCCATCAGTGCCCATAGCGGAGTGGCCTACGAGCAGTACTTC
j_call: TRBJ2-7
d_call: NA
clone_size: many
v_call: TRBV10-3

cdr3_aa: CSARDPPQSFNYGYTF
cdr3_nt: TGCAGTGCTAGAGATCCCCCCCAGTCCTTTAACTATGGCTACACCTTC
j_call: TRBJ1-2
d_call: NA
clone_size: NA
v_call: TRBV20-1

cdr3_aa: CASSPDRQGVNYGYTF
cdr3_nt: TGTGCCAGCTCACCTGACCGGCAGGGGGTTAACTATGGCTACACCTTC
j_call: TRBJ1-2
d_call: TRBD1
clone_size: NA
v_call: TRBV18

cdr3_aa: CASSQEGTGLSPLHF
cdr3_nt: TGTGCCAGCAGCCAAGAAGGGACAGGGCTTTCACCCCTCCACTTT
j_call: TRBJ1-6
d_call: TRBD1
clone_size: few
v_call: TRBV7-6

cdr3_aa: CASSDKSDFSGNTIYF
cdr3_nt: TGTGCCAGCAGCGATAAATCAGACTTCTCTGGAAACACCATATATTTT
j_call: TRBJ1-3
d_call: NA
clone_size: many
v_call: TRBV11-3

cdr3_aa: CASSYSTPSEQYF
cdr3_nt: TGTGCCAGCAGTTACTCGACCCCGAGCGAGCAGTACTTC
j_call: TRBJ2-7
d_call: NA
clone_size: NA
v_call: TRBV6-2/TRBV6-3

cdr3_aa: CSASSGLVYSNQPQHF
cdr3_nt: TGCAGTGCTAGTTCAGGCCTTGTTTATAGCAATCAGCCCCAGCATTTT
j_call: TRBJ1-5
d_call: NA
clone_size: NA
v_call: TRBV20-1

cdr3_aa: CASSFQGSTDTQYF
cdr3_nt: TGCGCCAGCAGCTTTCAGGGTAGCACAGATACGCAGTATTTT
j_call: TRBJ2-3
d_call: NA
clone_size: NA
v_call: TRBV5-1

cdr3_aa: CASSQELHRVGNTIYF
cdr3_nt: TGTGCCAGCAGCCAAGAGTTGCACAGGGTCGGAAACACCATATATTTT
j_call: TRBJ1-3
d_call: NA
clone_size: NA
v_call: TRBV3-1

cdr3_aa: CASSSGGGGTDTQYF
cdr3_nt: TGTGCCAGCAGTTCGGGGGGAGGCGGCACAGATACGCAGTATTTT
j_call: TRBJ2-3
d_call: TRBD2
clone_size: many
v_call: TRBV11-2

cdr3_aa: CASGLDHSGSLSYNEQFF
cdr3_nt: TGTGCTAGTGGTTTGGACCATAGCGGGAGCCTCTCCTACAATGAGCAGTTCTTC
j_call: TRBJ2-1
d_call: TRBD2
clone_size: many
v_call: TRBV12-5

cdr3_aa: CASSSFRTGGYYGYTF
cdr3_nt: TGTGCCAGCAGCTCATTTAGGACAGGGGGCTACTATGGCTACACCTTC
j_call: TRBJ1-2
d_call: TRBD1
clone_size: many
v_call: TRBV11-2

cdr3_aa: CASSRGMGTEAFF
cdr3_nt: TGTGCCAGCAGTAGAGGGATGGGCACTGAAGCTTTCTTT
j_call: TRBJ1-1
d_call: NA
clone_size: NA
v_call: TRBV4-2

cdr3_aa: CASSLVGLSSGNTIYF
cdr3_nt: TGTGCCAGCAGCTTAGTTGGGCTGAGCTCTGGAAACACCATATATTTT
j_call: TRBJ1-3
d_call: NA
clone_size: many
v_call: TRBV7-2

cdr3_aa: CASSFGDGNTEAFF
cdr3_nt: TGTGCCAGCAGTTTTGGGGATGGGAACACTGAAGCTTTCTTT
j_call: TRBJ1-1
d_call: NA
clone_size: many
v_call: TRBV12-3/TRBV12-4

cdr3_aa: CASSPRGAGVNTEAFF
cdr3_nt: TGTGCCAGCAGCCCGAGAGGGGCAGGGGTAAACACTGAAGCTTTCTTT
j_call: TRBJ1-1
d_call: NA
clone_size: many
v_call: TRBV11-2

cdr3_aa: CASSYSRTSNQPQHF
cdr3_nt: TGTGCCAGCAGTTACTCACGCACCAGCAATCAGCCCCAGCATTTT
j_call: TRBJ1-5
d_call: NA
clone_size: many
v_call: TRBV6-6

cdr3_aa: CASSYSGTGSGEQFF
cdr3_nt: TGTGCCAGCAGTTACTCCGGGACAGGGTCCGGTGAGCAGTTCTTC
j_call: TRBJ2-1
d_call: TRBD1
clone_size: many
v_call: TRBV6-5

cdr3_aa: CASSRTQVLPVKGDKTEAFF
cdr3_nt: TGTGCCAGCAGCCGTACACAGGTTCTGCCTGTCAAGGGAGATAAAACTGAAGCTTTCTTT
j_call: TRBJ1-1
d_call: NA
clone_size: NA
v_call: TRBV3-1

cdr3_aa: CASSLFGTQYF
cdr3_nt: TGTGCCAGCAGTTTATTTGGTACGCAGTATTTT
j_call: TRBJ2-3
d_call: NA
clone_size: many
v_call: TRBV27